This TCR beta chain came from a study of response to subunit inactivated influenza vaccine. This clonotype has a count of ten or more. Its antigen remains unidentified. Trimming took off 0 bases at V and 6 bases at J, with 18 bases between the two ends. The CDR3 length is 16 residues. The germline gives CDR1 MNHEY, CDR2 SVGAGI. Whole-study results and caveats: The authors put forward the suggestion that each seasonal influenza vaccination may bring in only a limited number of new T cells.

Using its own MiXCR run on the RT-PCR reads, TCRdb lists one record per CDR3 protein. The table shows 530,000 or so distinct CDR3 sequences, with around 11% occurring only once. The specimen was PBMCs from blood, collected on the day of vaccination. The chain employs TRBV6-5 and TRBJ2-7; maybe TRBD1 (5 bases). The sequence derives from a man aged 50 or older who received an inactivated influenza vaccine. CDR3 sequence (DNA): TGTGCCAGCAGTTACTCGAAGTTCGACAGTCTGGGCGAGCAGTACTTC. Protein product: CASSYSKFDSLGEQYF.